These 24 T cell receptor beta chains were sequenced from one sample in a study of blood T cell repertoires in COVID-19. Only in-frame clones appear in the TCRdb table, and some are missing; sequencing was by immunoSEQ multiplex PCR. This sample yields about 180,000 clones, of which 80% to 90% are seen a single time; about 2.1% belongs to the top ten. The sequenced sample consisted of peripheral blood. Receptors were obtained from a man aged 18 to 30 who had recovered from COVID-19.

J is TRBJ2-7 and V is TRBV6-2 or TRBV6-3, with 8 bases fitting TRBD1. Unmatched junction bases numbered 13, after V lost 2 bases and J lost 4 bases. The CDR3 runs 17 residues. Germline CDR1 is MNHEY and CDR2 is SVGEGT. CDR3 DNA: TGTGCCAGCAGTTACAATCTGGACAGGGCACCCTTATACGAGCAGTACTTC. Translated, it gives CASSYNLDRAPLYEQYF.

This clone was seen only once. The CDR3 protein is CASSPPVWRGNSNQPQHF. The CDR3 nucleotides are TGTGCCAGCTCACCACCCGTCTGGCGGGGCAATAGCAATCAGCCCCAGCATTTT. The rearrangement joins TRBV18 to TRBJ1-5; D might be TRBD1 (5 bases). This CDR3 is 18 amino acids long. V lost 0 bases and J lost 0, with 15 bases in between. CDR1 KGHSH and CDR2 LQKENI come from the germline V gene.

This chain joins TRBV27 and TRBJ1-2; 10 positions match TRBD1. CDR1 is MNHEY, CDR2 SMNVEV, per germline (reference sequence). V shed 6 bases and J 2 bases; nucleotides not matched to a gene: 6. The CDR3 extends over 15 amino acids. This CDR3 is CASSLRTGGNYGYTF. As DNA, the CDR3 is TGTGCCAGCAGCCTCAGGACAGGGGGGAACTATGGCTACACCTTC.

This chain links TRBV7-9 with TRBJ2-1; 9 nucleotides align to TRBD2. CDR1 and CDR2 (germline): SEHNR, FQNEAQ (reference sequence). Germline trimming cut 5 bases from V and 6 bases from J; bases unmatched to any gene: 11. CDR3 length: 16 amino acids. CDR3: CASSRALAGYFNEQFF. DNA of the CDR3: TGTGCCAGCAGCCGGGCCCTAGCGGGATATTTCAATGAGCAGTTCTTC.

This sequence joins TRBV28 and TRBJ1-1, with D perhaps matching TRBD1 (5 bases). V was clipped by 4 bases and J by 5 bases, with 14 bases between them. The CDR3 runs 14 residues. CDR1 and CDR2 (germline): MDHEN, SYDVKM. The CDR3 coding sequence is TGTGCCAGCAGTTCATACTCAGGGCGAACTGAAGCTTTCTTT. As protein: CASSSYSGRTEAFF.

This sequence joins TRBV5-6 and TRBJ2-7; a weak D match, TRBD2 (5 bases). The germline V gene has CDR1 SGHDT and CDR2 YYEEEE. The CDR3 runs to 15 residues. V shed 4 bases and J shed 0 bases, with 14 bases lying between them. The CDR3 loop is CASSPAASFSYEQYF. The CDR3 region has the DNA TGTGCCAGCAGCCCGGCCGCTAGCTTCTCCTACGAGCAGTACTTC.

The chain is built from TRBV10-3 and TRBJ2-3; D is possibly TRBD2 (7 bases). This CDR3 spans 16 amino acids. The V gene lost 3 bases and the J gene lost 0 bases, with 13 bases spanning the gap. Germline-derived CDR1 and CDR2 are ENHRY and SYGVKD. DNA of the CDR3: TGTGCCATCAGTGATCGGGGGGCCTCTAGCACAGATACGCAGTATTTT. The encoded protein is CAISDRGASSTDTQYF.

The J gene is TRBJ1-6, the V gene TRBV28; possibly TRBD1 for D (6 bases). Germline V gene lookup returns CDR1 MDHEN and CDR2 SYDVKM. V was clipped by 4 bases and J by 18 bases, with 22 bases between them. The CDR3 has 14 residues. In nucleotides, the CDR3 is TGTGCCAGCAGTTCCCCGTCCGGACAGCAGCGGAGCCACTTT. This codes for CASSSPSGQQRSHF.

The rearrangement joins TRBV14 to TRBJ2-3; a possible D gene is TRBD2 (6 bases). Germline CDR1 SGHDN, CDR2 FVKESK. Trimming pared 4 bases from V and 0 bases from J, leaving 11 bases between. The CDR3 sequence is 15 residues long. CDR3 coding DNA: TGTGCCAGCAGCCCCGGGACTTATAGCACAGATACGCAGTATTTT. As protein: CASSPGTYSTDTQYF.

The chain links TRBV19 to TRBJ2-3; TRBD2 matches at 14 bases. Germline CDR1 LNHDA, CDR2 SQIVND (reference sequence). Trimming took 3 bases from V and 6 from J; bases not matched to a gene: 20. There are 21 residues in the CDR3. CDR3 protein: CASSINFYQGLAGDSADTQYF. The CDR3 DNA sequence: TGTGCCAGTAGTATCAACTTTTATCAGGGACTAGCGGGAGACTCCGCGGATACGCAGTATTTT.

This chain uses TRBV5-6 with TRBJ2-5, with 12 bases fitting TRBD2. The CDR3 has 17 amino acids. CDR1 is SGHDT, CDR2 YYEEEE, per germline. V was clipped by 3 bases and J by 5 bases; unmatched bases: 11. The CDR3 nucleotides are TGTGCCAGCAGCTGGAGGACTAGCGGGAAACTAGGGGAGACCCAGTACTTC. This gives the protein CASSWRTSGKLGETQYF.

The V gene is TRBV10-3, the J gene TRBJ2-7; 8 bases line up with TRBD1. The CDR3 spans 13 residues. With V trimmed by 5 bases and J by 4 bases, 4 bases remained unmatched. The V gene's germline CDR1 is ENHRY and CDR2 SYGVKD. CDR3 DNA sequence: TGTGCCATCAGTTCAGGGGGCCGATACGAGCAGTACTTC. Protein sequence: CAISSGGRYEQYF.

This clone was observed a single time. The chain employs TRBV4-3 and TRBJ1-2; possibly TRBD1 for D (5 bases). The ends were cut back, 0 bases at V and 4 bases at J, with 15 bases in the middle. CDR3 length: 16 residues. Germline values: CDR1 LGHNA, CDR2 YSLEER. CDR3 nucleotide sequence: TGCGCCAGCAGCCAAGACCGAATAGACAGTATCTATGGCTACACCTTC. Residues: CASSQDRIDSIYGYTF.

V usage is TRBV30 and J usage is TRBJ1-4; D is unresolved. Per the germline V gene, CDR1 is GTSNPN and CDR2 is SVGIG (reference sequence). The CDR3 totals 14 residues. Trimming left V 0 bases short and J 5 bases short, with 10 bases between. The CDR3 region is CAWSVLSSNEKLFF. The CDR3 region has the DNA TGTGCCTGGAGTGTACTTAGCAGCAATGAAAAACTGTTTTTT.

V gene TRBV18 combines with J gene TRBJ2-7; D possibly corresponds to TRBD2 (5 bases). This CDR3 has 13 residues. V was pared by 3 bases and J by 4 bases, with 10 bases between. From germline, CDR1 is KGHSH and CDR2 LQKENI. This chain's CDR3 is CASSPPGGYEQYF. The CDR3 region has the DNA TGTGCCAGCTCACCCCCAGGAGGATACGAGCAGTACTTC.

The chain uses TRBV27 and TRBJ1-2, with 7 nucleotides matching TRBD1. The CDR3 consists of 13 residues. Per germline, CDR1 MNHEY and CDR2 SMNVEV (reference sequence). V was clipped by 10 bases and J by 3 bases; unmatched bases: 8. CDR3 coding DNA: TGTGCCACCTCCCGACAGGGATACTATGGCTACACCTTC. Amino acids: CATSRQGYYGYTF.

The chain combines TRBV11-3 with TRBJ2-1; the match to TRBD2 covers 10 bases. Germline CDR1 reads SGHNT; CDR2 reads YENEEA. Unmatched junction bases numbered 7, after V lost 4 bases and J lost 13 bases. This CDR3 spans 13 amino acids. The CDR3 DNA reads TGTGCCAGCAGCTCAACTAGCGGGAAATTACAGTTCTTC. Amino acid sequence: CASSSTSGKLQFF.

The chain is built from TRBV28 and TRBJ2-5; TRBD1 is a possible D gene (5 bases). The CDR3 is 15 residues long. Germline CDR1 MDHEN, CDR2 SYDVKM. Between the trimmed V and J ends, which lost 3 bases and 5 bases, there was a span of 16 bases. CDR3: CASSFKGHYGETQYF. CDR3 in DNA: TGTGCCAGCAGTTTTAAGGGGCATTATGGGGAGACCCAGTACTTC.

The chain employs TRBV28 and TRBJ2-3; 7 bases agree with TRBD2. V lost 2 bases and J lost 5; bases outside the gene matches: 7. There are 15 residues in the CDR3. The germline V gene has CDR1 MDHEN and CDR2 SYDVKM. As DNA, the CDR3 is TGTGCCAGCAGTTTACCAGCGGCGGGGGAAGATACGCAGTATTTT. This codes for CASSLPAAGEDTQYF. The whole variable domain, remainder taken from reference TRBV28 and TRBJ2-3, is DVKVTQSSRYLVKRTGEKVFLECVQDMDHENMFWYRQDPGLGLRLIYFSYDVKMKEKGDIPEGYSVSREKKERFSLILESASTNQTSMYLCASSLPAAGEDTQYFGPGTRLTVL.

The chain links TRBV27 to TRBJ2-2; possible D gene TRBD2, 5 bases. This CDR3 has 13 amino acids. V shed 3 bases and J shed 7 bases, with 9 bases lying between them. Germline V lookup: CDR1 MNHEY, CDR2 SMNVEV (reference sequence). In nucleotides, the CDR3 is TGTGCCAGCAGTTTTGGCACTAGCGGGGAGCTGTTTTTT. It is translated as CASSFGTSGELFF.

The V gene is TRBV5-1, the J gene TRBJ2-7; 9 bases are shared with TRBD1. The ends lost 7 bases at V and 4 bases at J; junction bases unmatched: 6. CDR3 size: 13 residues. Germline-derived CDR1 and CDR2 are SGHRS and YFSETQ. The CDR3 DNA sequence: TGCGCCAGCGCGGGGACAGGGTTTTACGAGCAGTACTTC. Encoded protein: CASAGTGFYEQYF.

This clone came up once. J is TRBJ2-7 and V is TRBV6-2 or TRBV6-3, with 7 nucleotides matching TRBD1. The germline V gene has CDR1 MNHEY and CDR2 SVGEGT. The trim removed 2 bases at V and 10 bases at J, leaving 11 bases unmatched. This CDR3 is built from 14 residues. As DNA, the CDR3 is TGTGCCAGCAGTTACACTACGACAGGGAGAGGACAGTACTTC. Translating gives CASSYTTTGRGQYF.

The CDR3 here is CASRPGQGPGNTIYF. The CDR3, as DNA: TGTGCCAGCAGACCCGGACAGGGGCCTGGAAACACCATATATTTT. The chain employs TRBV7-9 and TRBJ1-3; TRBD1 aligns across 9 bases. This CDR3 is built from 15 residues. The germline CDR1 and CDR2 sequences are SEHNR and FQNEAQ (reference sequence). Germline trimming cut 6 bases from V and 2 bases from J; bases unmatched to any gene: 5.

This chain uses TRBV18 with TRBJ1-2; D gene ambiguous. The ends were cut back, 8 bases at V and 5 bases at J, with 6 bases in the middle. This CDR3 contains 10 residues. CDR1 KGHSH and CDR2 LQKENI come from the germline V gene. CDR3 DNA: TGTGCCAGCGGGCAGTATGGCTACACCTTC. Its translation is CASGQYGYTF.